This TCR beta chain stems from a study of radiotherapy plus CTLA-4 blockade in lung cancer. The study, taken as a whole, reports: After radiotherapy and ipilimumab, tumor-derived clones expanded in peripheral blood.

There are 13 residues in the CDR3. Germline lookup yields CDR1 LNHNV and CDR2 YYDKDF (reference sequence). V gave up 5 bases and J gave up 4 bases, with 11 bases separating them. This clone was observed once. Its antigen is unknown. The method was immunoSEQ multiplex PCR; TCRdb's version includes in-frame clones alone and lacks a portion of them. The sample has about 62,000 clones; 60% to 85% are singletons. The V call is TRBV15, the J call TRBJ1-1; D ambiguous. Sequenced here: peripheral blood, sampled from a patient treated with radiotherapy plus ipilimumab. The origin of this receptor is a human donor with non-small cell lung cancer who had a complete response to radiotherapy plus ipilimumab. The CDR3: CATSWQFGTEAFF. CDR3 in DNA: TGTGCCACCAGCTGGCAGTTCGGCACTGAAGCTTTCTTT.